Sequencing of this T cell receptor beta chain was carried out in a study of cytomegalovirus exposure and HLA in healthy donors. To note about this clone: The same CDR3 also results from other DNA sequences found in this sample.

PCR primers comprised 60 Vbeta and 13 Jbeta primers. Source study methods: About 10 million shared chains were among 65 million to 85 million unique TCR beta chains counted in a later analysis. Sequencing was performed with immunoSEQ multiplex PCR; in TCRdb, only in-frame clones are kept and a portion is missing. That table furnishes V, J and clone size, whereas the DNA furnished D and trimming. This repertoire shows about 110,000 clones, 65% to 90% found once; its top ten account for 1.6%. The CDR3 runs 15 residues. With V trimmed by 0 bases and J by 4 bases, 4 bases remained unmatched. Germline CDR1 MNHEY, CDR2 SVGAGI.

The clonotype was recovered from a man in his fifties or sixties in good health and CMV-seronegative. The chain links TRBV6-5 to TRBJ1-1, with 8 bases fitting TRBD1. The source material was PBMCs. The CDR3 spells CASSYSRTGTTEAFF. Written as DNA, the CDR3 is TGTGCCAGCAGTTACTCTAGGACAGGGACCACTGAAGCTTTCTTT.